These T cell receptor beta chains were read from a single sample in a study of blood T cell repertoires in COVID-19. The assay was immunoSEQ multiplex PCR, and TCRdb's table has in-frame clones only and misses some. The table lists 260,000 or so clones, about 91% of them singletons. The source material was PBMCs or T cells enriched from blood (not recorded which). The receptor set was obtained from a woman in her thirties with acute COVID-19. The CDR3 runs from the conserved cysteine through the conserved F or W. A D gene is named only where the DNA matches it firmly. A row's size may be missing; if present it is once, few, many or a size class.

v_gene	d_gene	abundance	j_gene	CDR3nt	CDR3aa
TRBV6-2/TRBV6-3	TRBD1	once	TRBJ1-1	TGTGCCAGCAGTTCGGGGACAGGGGCGGCTTTCTTT	CASSSGTGAAFF
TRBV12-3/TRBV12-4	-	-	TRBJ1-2	TGTGCCAGCAGTGAAAGGGGCAACTATGGCTACACCTTC	CASSERGNYGYTF
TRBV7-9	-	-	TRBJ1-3	TGTGCCAGCAGCTCAGTCAGGGGCACCATATATTTT	CASSSVRGTIYF
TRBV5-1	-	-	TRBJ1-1	TGCGCCAGCAGCTACGGGACCGGGAGTGAAGCTTTCTTT	CASSYGTGSEAFF
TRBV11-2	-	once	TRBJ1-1	TGTGCCAGCAGCTTGTATGTTGACACTGAAGCTTTCTTT	CASSLYVDTEAFF
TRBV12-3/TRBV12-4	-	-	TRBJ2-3	TGTGCCAGCAGAAGAGGTTTAGATACGCAGTATTTT	CASRRGLDTQYF
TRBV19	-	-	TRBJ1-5	TGTGCCAGTAGAAACAGGGGCAATCAGCCCCAGCATTTT	CASRNRGNQPQHF
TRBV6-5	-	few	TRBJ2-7	TGTGCCAGCAGTCCTGGGGGGTCCTACGAGCAGTACTTC	CASSPGGSYEQYF
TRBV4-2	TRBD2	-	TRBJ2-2	TGTGCCAGCAGCCATGAGTTAGCGGGGTCGAACACCGGGGAGCTGTTTTTT	CASSHELAGSNTGELFF
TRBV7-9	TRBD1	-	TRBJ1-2	TGTGCCAGCAGCTCCCAGGGACAGGTTAACTATGGCTACACCTTC	CASSSQGQVNYGYTF
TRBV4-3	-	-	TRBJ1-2	TGCGCCAGCAGCCATTCCTCAGGGGATTCAGATGGCTACACCTTC	CASSHSSGDSDGYTF
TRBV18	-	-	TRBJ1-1	TGTGCCAGCTCACCATACAGGCAGGCAAACACTGAAGCTTTCTTT	CASSPYRQANTEAFF
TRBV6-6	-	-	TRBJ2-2	TGTGCCAGCAGCGAGAGAACGAACACCGGGGAGCTGTTTTTT	CASSERTNTGELFF
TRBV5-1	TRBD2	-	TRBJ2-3	TGCGCCAGCAGCTTAGGTAGCGGGGACCAAGGAGATACGCAGTATTTT	CASSLGSGDQGDTQYF
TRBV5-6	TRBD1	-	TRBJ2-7	TGTGCCAGCAGCCTGGACTGGGACAGGGGATACGAGCAGTACTTC	CASSLDWDRGYEQYF
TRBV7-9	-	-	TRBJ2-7	TGTGCCAGCAGCTTCAGTTCAGAACAGGGGAGGTACGAGCAGTACTTC	CASSFSSEQGRYEQYF
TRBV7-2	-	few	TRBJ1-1	TGTGCCAGCAGCTTTATCGGGAGGGGGAACACTGAAGCTTTCTTT	CASSFIGRGNTEAFF
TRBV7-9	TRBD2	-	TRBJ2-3	TGTGCCAGCAGCCCCACTAGCGGGGACCCAGATACGCAGTATTTT	CASSPTSGDPDTQYF
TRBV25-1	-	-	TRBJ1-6	TGTGCCAGCAGTGAAGGAGGCTCCTATAATTCACCCCTCCACTTT	CASSEGGSYNSPLHF
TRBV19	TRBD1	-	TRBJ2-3	TGTGCCAGTTCCCTTGTAGACAGGGTTTATACGCAGTATTTT	CASSLVDRVYTQYF
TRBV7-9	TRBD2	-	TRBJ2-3	TGTGCCCACAGCGGGGGGGATAGCACAGATACGCAGTATTTT	CAHSGGDSTDTQYF
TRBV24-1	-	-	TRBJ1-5	TGTGCCACCAGTGATTTAGCCACAGGGTTAGATCAGCCCCAGCATTTT	CATSDLATGLDQPQHF
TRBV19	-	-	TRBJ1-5	TGTGCCAGTAGTACTTTCGCTATCAGCAATCAGCCCCAGCATTTT	CASSTFAISNQPQHF